These 28 T cell receptor beta chains were all obtained from the same sample, sequenced in a study of blood T cell repertoires in COVID-19. The method was immunoSEQ multiplex PCR; TCRdb's version includes in-frame clones alone and lacks a portion of them. The repertoire consists of approximately 140,000 clones, with 85% to 90% occurring once and the leading ten covering roughly 4.3%. Sequencing used peripheral blood. The receptors come from a middle-aged woman with acute or convalescent COVID-19.

The V call is TRBV2, the J call TRBJ1-6; 10 bases fit TRBD1. The germline V gene has CDR1 SNHLY and CDR2 FYNNEI. The CDR3 has 14 amino acids. V trimming: 7 bases; J trimming: 5 bases; junction bases outside the gene matches: 2. The CDR3 reads CASTGTGDNSPLHF. The CDR3 nucleotides are TGTGCCAGCACCGGGACAGGGGATAATTCACCCCTCCACTTT. The variable domain in full, with the rest retrieved from reference TRBV2 and TRBJ1-6, is EPEVTQTPSHQVTQMGQEVILRCVPISNHLYFYWYRQILGQKVEFLVSFYNNEISEKSEIFDDQFSVERPDGSNFTLKIRSTKLEDSAMYFCASTGTGDNSPLHFGNGTRLTVT.

The chain couples TRBV9 to TRBJ2-5; 10 bases map to TRBD2. Losses at the gene ends were 1 base for V and 5 bases for J; bases not matched to a gene: 8. The CDR3 totals 16 residues. CDR1 is SGDLS and CDR2 is YYNGEE in the germline V gene. The chain's CDR3 is CASSVLAGEGRETQYF. The CDR3 DNA is TGTGCCAGCAGCGTACTAGCGGGAGAGGGGAGGGAGACCCAGTACTTC.

This chain links TRBV30 with TRBJ2-5, with 9 bases aligning to TRBD2. Germline V lookup: CDR1 GTSNPN, CDR2 SVGIG (reference sequence). J gave up 0 bases and V 3 bases, and 11 bases lay outside the gene matches. CDR3 size: 17 residues. In nucleotides, the CDR3 is TGTGCCTGGAGGTCCCGGGGAGCGGGAGGTTACCAAGAGACCCAGTACTTC. Protein sequence: CAWRSRGAGGYQETQYF.

The gene calls are TRBV25-1 and TRBJ2-7, with D tentatively TRBD1 (7 bases). Between the trimmed V and J ends, which lost 3 bases and 5 bases, there was a span of 14 bases. The CDR3 sequence is 14 residues long. Germline V gene sequence: CDR1 MGHDK, CDR2 SYGVNS. The chain's CDR3 is CASSEEQGRNEQYF. CDR3 DNA: TGTGCCAGCAGTGAGGAACAGGGGAGGAACGAGCAGTACTTC.

V is TRBV6-5 and J is TRBJ1-5; D possibly corresponds to TRBD1 (6 bases). CDR3 length equals 15 residues. Trimming took 5 bases from V and 7 from J, leaving 18 bases between them. Germline V gene lookup returns CDR1 MNHEY and CDR2 SVGAGI. The CDR3 reads CASSPTGHQGQPQHF. The CDR3 nucleotides read TGTGCCAGCAGTCCTACAGGGCACCAAGGGCAGCCCCAGCATTTT.

The chain is built from TRBV5-4 and TRBJ1-6; 7 bases are a match to TRBD1. The germline V gene encodes CDR1 SGHNT and CDR2 YYREEE (reference sequence). The V segment lost 4 bases and the J segment 10 bases; nucleotides outside the gene matches: 17. This CDR3 is 17 amino acids long. DNA for the CDR3: TGTGCCAGCAGCCTTACTTCTACAGGGGAATCCCCCTCACCCCTCCACTTT. Translating it yields CASSLTSTGESPSPLHF.

The chain joins TRBV6-5 to TRBJ2-1; TRBD2 aligns across 11 bases. CDR3 length equals 13 residues. Germline CDR1 MNHEY, CDR2 SVGAGI. The J segment lost 7 bases and the V segment lost 10 bases, leaving 6 bases of the junction unmatched. The CDR3 here is CAILLAGVNEQFF. The CDR3 DNA is TGTGCCATTTTACTAGCGGGAGTTAATGAGCAGTTCTTC.

This chain joins TRBV2 and TRBJ1-4; no reliable D call. Germline V lookup: CDR1 SNHLY, CDR2 FYNNEI. V was cut by 6 bases and J by 7 bases, with 15 bases left in between. The CDR3 consists of 14 residues. The CDR3, as DNA: TGTGCCAGCAGAGCCCCCGTTTTTGGTGAAAAACTGTTTTTT. Its translation is CASRAPVFGEKLFF.

This chain links TRBV11-2 with TRBJ1-6; TRBD1 aligns across 8 bases. The V and J ends lost 5 bases and 10 bases, in that order; junction bases with no gene match: 7. CDR1 and CDR2 from the germline V gene are SGHAT and FQNNGV. This CDR3 region has 14 residues. The CDR3 nucleotides read TGTGCCAGCAGCAAAACAGGGGGAAGGTCACCCCTCCACTTT. The encoded protein is CASSKTGGRSPLHF. Looking up the rest from reference TRBV11-2 and TRBJ1-6 gives the full variable domain: EAGVAQSPRYKIIEKRQSVAFWCNPISGHATLYWYQQILGQGPKLLIQFQNNGVVDDSQLPKDRFSAERLKGVDSTLKIQPAKLEDSAVYLCASSKTGGRSPLHFGNGTRLTVT.

The rearrangement joins TRBV30 to TRBJ2-5; 12 bases match TRBD2. The CDR3 has 17 residues. V lost 5 bases, J lost 5 bases, and 15 bases stayed unmatched. The germline CDR1 and CDR2 sequences are GTSNPN and SVGIG (reference sequence). CDR3 nucleotide sequence: TGTGCCTGGGCCAGCCTAGCGGGGGGGCCGAGACGGGAGACCCAGTACTTC. This gives the protein CAWASLAGGPRRETQYF.

A single count supports this clone. The chain recombines TRBV9 with TRBJ2-3; 10 bases are a match to TRBD2. The CDR3 covers 15 residues. J gave up 6 bases and V 0 bases, and 4 bases lay outside the gene matches. The germline gives CDR1 SGDLS, CDR2 YYNGEE. As DNA, the CDR3 is TGTGCCAGCAGCGTAGCTCGGACTAGCGGCGATACGCAGTATTTT. Protein sequence: CASSVARTSGDTQYF.

The chain carries TRBV5-1 and TRBJ1-3; a possible D gene is TRBD1 (6 bases). V lost 5 bases to trimming and J lost 5 bases, with 14 bases between them. This CDR3 spans 14 amino acids. The germline V gene has CDR1 SGHRS and CDR2 YFSETQ. CDR3 bases: TGCGCCAGCAGAGAACAGGGAATCAGAAACACCATATATTTT. Its translation: CASREQGIRNTIYF.

This sequence joins TRBV19 and TRBJ1-1, with D possibly being TRBD1 (6 bases). Trimming shortened V by 2 bases and J by 3 bases, and 7 bases separated the two germline ends. Germline V CDR1 and CDR2: LNHDA, SQIVND (reference sequence). The CDR3 covers 13 residues. This CDR3 reads CASSINRDTEAFF. The CDR3 DNA is TGTGCCAGTAGTATAAACAGGGACACTGAAGCTTTCTTT. Full variable domain (outside the CDR3, taken from reference TRBV19 and TRBJ1-1): DGGITQSPKYLFRKEGQNVTLSCEQNLNHDAMYWYRQDPGQGLRLIYYSQIVNDFQKGDIAEGYSVSREKKESFPLTVTSAQKNPTAFYLCASSINRDTEAFFGQGTRLTVV.

The J gene is TRBJ1-1, the V gene TRBV30, with TRBD1 identical over 9 bases. With 2 bases clipped from V and 1 base from J, the junction kept 5 bases outside the gene matches. The CDR3 is made up of 15 amino acids. In germline, CDR1 is GTSNPN, CDR2 SVGIG (reference sequence). The CDR3 bases are TGTGCCTGGAGTATCCGGACAGGGGAGAACACTGAAGCTTTCTTT. It translates to CAWSIRTGENTEAFF.

V usage is TRBV23-1 and J usage is TRBJ1-2; TRBD1 is a possible D gene (6 bases). TRBV23-1 is flagged as an ORF with uncertain function. The CDR3 is 11 amino acids. Trimming pared 10 bases from V and 4 bases from J, leaving 10 bases between. CDR3 DNA sequence: TGCGCCACCACAGGGTGCTATGGCTACACCTTC. It codes for CATTGCYGYTF.

V gene TRBV15 combines with J gene TRBJ1-2, with no clear D. The CDR3 extends over 16 amino acids. Germline loops: CDR1 LNHNV, CDR2 YYDKDF (reference sequence). With 1 base removed from V and 8 bases from J, the gap between germline ends came to 20 bases. The CDR3 region is CATSRGRSTNQAGYTF. The CDR3 nucleotides read TGTGCCACCAGCAGAGGACGCTCTACAAACCAAGCGGGCTACACCTTC.

Here the CDR3 reads CASSLGQGSNEQFF. In DNA, the CDR3 is TGTGCCAGCTCTTTGGGACAGGGCAGTAATGAGCAGTTCTTC. V gene TRBV18 combines with J gene TRBJ2-1, with 9 bases identical to TRBD1. CDR3 length: 14 residues. Germline loops: CDR1 KGHSH, CDR2 LQKENI. The V gene end was trimmed by 6 bases and the J gene end by 7 bases; junction bases not matched to a gene: 7.

This chain links TRBV7-3 with TRBJ2-5, with a weak D call TRBD2 (5 bases). CDR1 and CDR2 from the germline V gene are SGHTA and FQGTGA. The germline V and J ends were trimmed by 4 bases and 1 base, with 7 bases remaining between them. This CDR3 is 13 amino acids long. CDR3 region: CASSSDSQETQYF. The CDR3 DNA is TGTGCCAGCAGCTCGGACTCCCAAGAGACCCAGTACTTC. Full variable domain (outside the CDR3, taken from reference TRBV7-3 and TRBJ2-5): GAGVSQTPSNKVTEKGKYVELRCDPISGHTALYWYRQSLGQGPEFLIYFQGTGAADDSGLPNDRFFAVRPEGSVSTLKIQRTERGDSAVYLCASSSDSQETQYFGPGTRLLVL.

This chain links TRBV25-1 with TRBJ2-6, with D tentatively TRBD1 (5 bases). Trimming removed 3 bases at V and 0 bases at J, with 9 bases between. Germline CDR1 reads MGHDK; CDR2 reads SYGVNS. The length of the CDR3 is 16 residues. CDR3: CASSDSGLSGANVLTF. The DNA for the CDR3 is TGTGCCAGCAGTGATTCAGGGCTCTCTGGGGCCAACGTCCTGACTTTC.

V is TRBV27 and J is TRBJ2-1, with 9 bases identical to TRBD1. This CDR3 region has 17 residues. CDR1 is MNHEY and CDR2 is SMNVEV in the germline V gene (reference sequence). With 2 bases clipped from V and 5 bases from J, the junction kept 10 bases outside the gene matches. CDR3: CASSLITGTGINNEQFF. The CDR3 region has the DNA TGTGCCAGCAGTTTAATCACCGGGACAGGGATAAACAATGAGCAGTTCTTC.

The chain is built from TRBV5-1 and TRBJ2-2; 8 bases are a match to TRBD2. From germline, CDR1 is SGHRS and CDR2 YFSETQ. The CDR3 consists of 18 residues. V shed 1 base and J 1 base; nucleotides not matched to a gene: 9. The CDR3 DNA follows: TGCGCCAGCAGCTTGTGGCTAGCGGGCATAATGAACACCGGGGAGCTGTTTTTT. This codes for CASSLWLAGIMNTGELFF.

This chain joins TRBV30 and TRBJ1-2; D uncertain. The CDR3 covers 14 residues. Looked up from germline, CDR1 is GTSNPN and CDR2 is SVGIG (reference sequence). Trimming cost V 2 bases and J 4 bases, with 14 bases left between them. As DNA, the CDR3 is TGTGCCTGGAGTAGAGAACAGCCCCTCTATGGCTACACCTTC. It codes for CAWSREQPLYGYTF.

The rearrangement uses TRBV9 and TRBJ2-1, with 8 positions matching TRBD1. V lost 4 bases, J lost 2 bases, and 5 bases stayed unmatched. Per the germline V gene, CDR1 is SGDLS and CDR2 is YYNGEE. The CDR3 consists of 15 residues. CDR3 protein: CASSSQGATYNEQFF. CDR3 nucleotide sequence: TGTGCCAGCAGCTCCCAGGGGGCTACCTACAATGAGCAGTTCTTC.

The chain employs TRBV30 and TRBJ1-6; D is possibly TRBD1 (5 bases). The CDR3 has 14 residues. Trimming stripped 2 bases from V and 8 bases from J, with 13 bases between. Germline V CDR1 and CDR2: GTSNPN, SVGIG (reference sequence). The chain's CDR3 is CAWSFPGTYSPLHF. The CDR3 nucleotides read TGTGCCTGGAGTTTTCCCGGGACTTATTCACCCCTCCACTTT.

V is TRBV28 and J is TRBJ1-2; TRBD1 agrees at 9 bases. V lost 2 bases to trimming and J lost 2 bases; unmatched junction nucleotides: 0. The CDR3 has 14 residues. Germline V gene data show CDR1 as MDHEN and CDR2 as SYDVKM. The CDR3 reads CASSLGTGNYGYTF. CDR3 coding DNA: TGTGCCAGCAGTTTAGGGACAGGGAACTATGGCTACACCTTC.

This chain uses TRBV7-9 with TRBJ2-1, with D maybe TRBD1 (6 bases). V lost 4 bases to trimming and J lost 4 bases, with 8 bases between them. From germline, CDR1 is SEHNR and CDR2 FQNEAQ (reference sequence). The CDR3 totals 13 residues. The CDR3 sequence: CASSSDSYNEQFF. CDR3 DNA sequence: TGTGCCAGCAGCTCGGACAGTTACAATGAGCAGTTCTTC.

The chain has TRBV7-9 and TRBJ2-2; 7 bases are a match to TRBD1. This CDR3 contains 15 residues. Germline V gene lookup returns CDR1 SEHNR and CDR2 FQNEAQ (reference sequence). Unmatched junction bases numbered 6, after V lost 4 bases and J lost 4 bases. CDR3 loop: CASSSTGVSTGELFF. In nucleotides, the CDR3 is TGTGCCAGCAGCTCTACAGGGGTGAGCACCGGGGAGCTGTTTTTT. The full variable domain, in which reference TRBV7-9 and TRBJ2-2 provide the parts outside the CDR3, is DTGVSQNPRHKITKRGQNVTFRCDPISEHNRLYWYRQTLGQGPEFLTYFQNEAQLEKSRLLSDRFSAERPKGSFSTLEIQRTEQGDSAMYLCASSSTGVSTGELFFGEGSRLTVL.

The V gene is TRBV5-1, the J gene TRBJ2-3, with D maybe TRBD2 (6 bases). The CDR3 is 16 residues long. Germline values: CDR1 SGHRS, CDR2 YFSETQ. V lost 6 bases and J 3 bases, leaving 20 bases between the germline ends. CDR3 nucleotide sequence: TGCGCCAGCATAAGAGGGGATGTCGGGGGTACAGATACGCAGTATTTT. Translated: CASIRGDVGGTDTQYF.